Sequencing of this T cell receptor beta chain was carried out in a study of T cells of healthy individuals. Trimming took off 0 bases at V and 2 bases at J, with 12 bases between the two ends. CDR1 and CDR2 from the germline V gene are SGDLS and YYNGEE. The CDR3 has 15 amino acids. TCRdb called the 5' RACE reads again in MiXCR, with one record for every CDR3 protein. Here the sample spans about 96,000 distinct CDR3 sequences, under 20% being singletons. The genes are TRBV9 and TRBJ2-7; no firm D call. The source is a human donor in good health. The CDR3 nucleotides are TGTGCCAGCAGCGTAGGTCCAGAACAAACCTACGAGCAGTACTTC. It yields the protein CASSVGPEQTYEQYF.